The T cell receptor beta chain under discussion was sequenced for a study of Graves' ophthalmopathy and Graves' hyperthyroidism. Study background: At initial diagnosis, peripheral blood was obtained, and this preceded any treatment.

Symptoms, serum thyroxine and TRAb, thyroid ultrasound, and orbital computed tomography formed the diagnostic basis. Amplifying from RNA transcripts, the study obtained TCR beta CDR3 regions. First-round RT-PCR used HTBI primers; second-round multiplex PCR followed. TCRdb reanalysed the multiplex PCR reads using MiXCR and keeps one entry per CDR3 protein. The sample yields under 350,000 distinct CDR3 sequences, around a sixth seen once. This clonotype was counted many times. Trimming took 6 bases from V and 3 from J, leaving 12 bases between them. Germline lookup yields CDR1 MNHEY and CDR2 SVGAGI. The CDR3 extends over 14 amino acids.

The chain links TRBV6-5 to TRBJ1-5; D possibly corresponds to TRBD1 (5 bases). Sequencing was done on a sample of peripheral blood. This clonotype originated in an adult man with Graves' ophthalmopathy. This chain's CDR3 is CASSLRGTNQPQHF. In nucleotides, the CDR3 is TGTGCCAGCAGCCTAAGAGGGACCAATCAGCCCCAGCATTTT.